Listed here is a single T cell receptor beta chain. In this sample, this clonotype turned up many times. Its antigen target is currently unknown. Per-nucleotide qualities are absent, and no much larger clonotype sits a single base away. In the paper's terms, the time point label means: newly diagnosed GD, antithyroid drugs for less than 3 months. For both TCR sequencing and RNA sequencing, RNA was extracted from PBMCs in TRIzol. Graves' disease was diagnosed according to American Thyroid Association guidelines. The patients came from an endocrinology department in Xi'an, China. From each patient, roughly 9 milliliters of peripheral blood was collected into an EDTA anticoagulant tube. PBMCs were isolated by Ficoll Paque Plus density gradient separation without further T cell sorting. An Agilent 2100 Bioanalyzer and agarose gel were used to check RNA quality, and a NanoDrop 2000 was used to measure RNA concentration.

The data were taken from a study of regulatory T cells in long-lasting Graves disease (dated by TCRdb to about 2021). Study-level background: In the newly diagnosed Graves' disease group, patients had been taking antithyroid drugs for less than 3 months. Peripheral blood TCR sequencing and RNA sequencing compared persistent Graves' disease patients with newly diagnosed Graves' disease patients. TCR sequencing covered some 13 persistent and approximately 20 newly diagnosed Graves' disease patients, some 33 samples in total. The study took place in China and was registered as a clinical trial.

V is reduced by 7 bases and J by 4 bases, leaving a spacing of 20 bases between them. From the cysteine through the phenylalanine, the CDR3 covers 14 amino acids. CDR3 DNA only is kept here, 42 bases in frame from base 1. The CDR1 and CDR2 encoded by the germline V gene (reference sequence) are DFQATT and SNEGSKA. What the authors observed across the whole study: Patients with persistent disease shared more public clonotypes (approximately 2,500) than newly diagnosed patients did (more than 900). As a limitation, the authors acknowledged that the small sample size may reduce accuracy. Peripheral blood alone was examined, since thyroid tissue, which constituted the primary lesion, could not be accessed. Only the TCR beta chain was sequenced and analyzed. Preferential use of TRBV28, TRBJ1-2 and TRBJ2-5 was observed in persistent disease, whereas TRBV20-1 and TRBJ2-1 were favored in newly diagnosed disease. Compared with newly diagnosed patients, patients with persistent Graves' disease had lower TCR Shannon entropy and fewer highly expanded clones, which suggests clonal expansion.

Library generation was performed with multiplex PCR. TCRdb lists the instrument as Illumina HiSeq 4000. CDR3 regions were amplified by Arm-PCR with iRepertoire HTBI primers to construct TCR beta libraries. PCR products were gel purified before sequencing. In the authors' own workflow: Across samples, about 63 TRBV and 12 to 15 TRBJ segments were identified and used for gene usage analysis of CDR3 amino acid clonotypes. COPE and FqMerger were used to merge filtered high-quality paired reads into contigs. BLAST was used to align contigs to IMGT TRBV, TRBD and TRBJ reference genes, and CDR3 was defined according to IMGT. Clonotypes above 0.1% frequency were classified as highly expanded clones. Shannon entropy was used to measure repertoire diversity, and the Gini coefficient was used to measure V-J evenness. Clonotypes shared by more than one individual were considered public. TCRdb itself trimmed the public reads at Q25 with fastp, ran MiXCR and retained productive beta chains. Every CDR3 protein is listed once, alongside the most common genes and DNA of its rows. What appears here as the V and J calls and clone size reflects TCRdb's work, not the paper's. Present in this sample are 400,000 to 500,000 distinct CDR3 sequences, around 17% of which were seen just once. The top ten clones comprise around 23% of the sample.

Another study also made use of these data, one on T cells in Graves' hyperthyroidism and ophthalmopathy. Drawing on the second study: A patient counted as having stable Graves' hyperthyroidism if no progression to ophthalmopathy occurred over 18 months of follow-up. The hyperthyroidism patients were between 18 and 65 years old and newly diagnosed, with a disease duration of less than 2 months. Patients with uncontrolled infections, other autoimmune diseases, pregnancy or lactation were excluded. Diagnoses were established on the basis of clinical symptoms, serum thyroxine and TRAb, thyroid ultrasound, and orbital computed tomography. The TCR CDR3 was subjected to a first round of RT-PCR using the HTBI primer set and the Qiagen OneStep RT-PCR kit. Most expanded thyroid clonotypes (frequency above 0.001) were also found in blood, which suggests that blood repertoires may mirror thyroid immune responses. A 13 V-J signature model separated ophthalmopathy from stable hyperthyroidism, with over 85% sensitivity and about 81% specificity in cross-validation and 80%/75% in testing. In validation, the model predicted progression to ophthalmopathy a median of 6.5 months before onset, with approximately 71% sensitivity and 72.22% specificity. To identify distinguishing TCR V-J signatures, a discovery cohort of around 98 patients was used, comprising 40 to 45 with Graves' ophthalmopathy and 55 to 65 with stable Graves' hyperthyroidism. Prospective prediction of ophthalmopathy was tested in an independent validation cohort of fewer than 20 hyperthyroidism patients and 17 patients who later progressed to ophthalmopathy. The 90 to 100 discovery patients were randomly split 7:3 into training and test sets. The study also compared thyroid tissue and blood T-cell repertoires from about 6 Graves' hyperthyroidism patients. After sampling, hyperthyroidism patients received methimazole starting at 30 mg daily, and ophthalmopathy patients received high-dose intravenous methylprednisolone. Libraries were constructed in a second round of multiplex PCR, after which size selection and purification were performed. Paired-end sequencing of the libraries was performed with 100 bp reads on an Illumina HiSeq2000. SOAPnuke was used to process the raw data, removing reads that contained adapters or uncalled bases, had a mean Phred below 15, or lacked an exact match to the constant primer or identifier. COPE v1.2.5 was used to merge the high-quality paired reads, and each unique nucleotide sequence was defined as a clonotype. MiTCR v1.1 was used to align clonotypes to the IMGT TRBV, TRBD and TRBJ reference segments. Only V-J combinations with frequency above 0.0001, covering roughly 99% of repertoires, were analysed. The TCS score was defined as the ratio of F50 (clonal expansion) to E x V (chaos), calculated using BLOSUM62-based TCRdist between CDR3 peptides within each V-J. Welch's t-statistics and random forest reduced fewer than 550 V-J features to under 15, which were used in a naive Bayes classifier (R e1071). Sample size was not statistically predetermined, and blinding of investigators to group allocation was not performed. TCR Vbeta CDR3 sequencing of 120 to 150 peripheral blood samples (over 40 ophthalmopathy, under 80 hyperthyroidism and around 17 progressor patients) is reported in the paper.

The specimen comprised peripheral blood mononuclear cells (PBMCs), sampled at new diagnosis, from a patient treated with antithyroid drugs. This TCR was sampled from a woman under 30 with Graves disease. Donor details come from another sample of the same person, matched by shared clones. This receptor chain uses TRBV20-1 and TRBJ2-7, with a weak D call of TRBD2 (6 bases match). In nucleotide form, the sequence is TGCAGTGGTTCGACCGGGACTTTATTTTACGAGCAGTACTTC. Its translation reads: CSGSTGTLFYEQYF.